This TCR beta chain was captured in a study of Graves' ophthalmopathy and Graves' hyperthyroidism (dated by TCRdb to between 2017 and 2018). About the investigation overall: A patient counted as having stable hyperthyroidism if there was no progression to ophthalmopathy within 18 months of follow-up. Following sample collection, hyperthyroidism patients were given methimazole at a starting dose of 30 mg daily, and ophthalmopathy patients were given high-dose intravenous methylprednisolone. For independent validation, a separate cohort was made up of fewer than 20 hyperthyroidism patients plus 17 patients who later progressed from hyperthyroidism to ophthalmopathy. A discovery set of 95 to 100 patients (approximately 42 ophthalmopathy, 55 to 60 stable hyperthyroidism) was enrolled to explore V-J signatures distinguishing ophthalmopathy from hyperthyroidism. The study used signatures of the TCR beta repertoire to tell Graves' ophthalmopathy apart from Graves' hyperthyroidism and to predict which patients would progress to ophthalmopathy. In total, approximately 130 blood samples were TCR-sequenced: some 40 ophthalmopathy, some 75 hyperthyroidism and about 17 hyperthyroidism-to-ophthalmopathy patients. T-cell repertoires of thyroid tissue and blood were compared in 5 or 6 hyperthyroidism patients. What the research found in general, with its limitations: In validation, the model predicted ophthalmopathy progression with nearly 71% sensitivity and roughly 72% specificity; fewer than 15 predicted patients were CT-confirmed with GO in a median of approximately 6.2 months. The 13-signature model separated ophthalmopathy from stable hyperthyroidism with 85% to 90% sensitivity and 81.08% specificity in cross-validation, and 80%/75% in the test set. Most of the expanded thyroid clonotypes with a frequency above 0.001 were also detected in blood, and it was suggested that the thyroid immune response may be reflected by blood repertoires. No statistical method was used to set the sample size in advance, and the investigators knew which group each participant was assigned to.

Patients with hyperthyroidism were aged 18 to 65 years, had been newly diagnosed, and had a disease duration of less than 2 months. Patients were excluded if they had other autoimmune diseases, uncontrolled infections, pregnancy or lactation. Clinical symptoms, serum thyroxine, TRAb, thyroid ultrasound and orbital computed tomography formed the basis of the diagnosis. Total RNA was extracted using Trizol reagent, and RNA quality was checked on an Agilent 2100 Bioanalyzer. Between the V and J ends, shortened by 8 bases and 0 bases respectively, the junction contains 7 bases. CDR1 SNHLY and CDR2 FYNNEI were looked up in the germline V gene. Measured from the cysteine to the phenylalanine, the CDR3 is 12 residues long. CDR3 DNA is the only sequence kept; it has 36 bases, read in frame from the first base. This clonotype came up a few times. Its target antigen remains unknown. Per-base quality was not reported, and no clone a single base away is much larger than it.

For repertoire sequencing, TCR beta CDR3 regions were amplified from RNA transcripts. HTBI primers and the Qiagen OneStep RT-PCR kit were used in a first-round RT-PCR, which was followed by a second-round multiplex PCR, size selection and purification. Sequencing of the libraries was carried out on an Illumina HiSeq2000 in paired-end mode with 100 bp reads. The published analysis was carried out like this. SOAPnuke was used for read processing, and reads with adapters, uncalled bases, a mean Phred below 15, or no exact constant-primer or identifier match were discarded. COPE v1.2.5 was used to merge high-quality paired reads. Each unique nucleotide sequence was defined as a clonotype, and clonotypes were aligned to IMGT TRB V, D and J references with MiTCR v1.1. Analysis was restricted to V-J combinations with a frequency above 0.0001, which covered about 99% of repertoires. A TCR clonal expansion and chaos score per V-J combination was defined as the ratio of F50 clonal expansion to chaos observed in the TCRdist matrix. Features were reduced by Welch's t-statistics and random forest to around 13 V-J combinations, which fed a naive Bayes classifier. The similarity between thyroid and blood repertoires was quantified using the Morisita-Horn index. The raw public data were reprocessed by TCRdb itself: fastp quality trimming at Q25, MiXCR clonotype calling, in-frame beta chains only. All rows with the same CDR3 protein become a single entry with the most common DNA and genes. The V and J calls and clone size come from TCRdb's table, not from the authors' own analysis. The sample yields more than 1,000,000 distinct CDR3 sequences; around a third were counted once. The top ten clonotypes cover 11% of the sample.

This chain joins TRBV2 to TRBJ1-1; the D gene is perhaps TRBD1, on 5 matching bases. This TCR was sampled from an adult man with Graves' hyperthyroidism. Sequencing used peripheral blood or thyroid tissue (not recorded which). The CDR3 reads as follows: CASVGVNTEAFF. The DNA is as follows: TGTGCCAGCGTAGGGGTGAACACTGAAGCTTTCTTT.